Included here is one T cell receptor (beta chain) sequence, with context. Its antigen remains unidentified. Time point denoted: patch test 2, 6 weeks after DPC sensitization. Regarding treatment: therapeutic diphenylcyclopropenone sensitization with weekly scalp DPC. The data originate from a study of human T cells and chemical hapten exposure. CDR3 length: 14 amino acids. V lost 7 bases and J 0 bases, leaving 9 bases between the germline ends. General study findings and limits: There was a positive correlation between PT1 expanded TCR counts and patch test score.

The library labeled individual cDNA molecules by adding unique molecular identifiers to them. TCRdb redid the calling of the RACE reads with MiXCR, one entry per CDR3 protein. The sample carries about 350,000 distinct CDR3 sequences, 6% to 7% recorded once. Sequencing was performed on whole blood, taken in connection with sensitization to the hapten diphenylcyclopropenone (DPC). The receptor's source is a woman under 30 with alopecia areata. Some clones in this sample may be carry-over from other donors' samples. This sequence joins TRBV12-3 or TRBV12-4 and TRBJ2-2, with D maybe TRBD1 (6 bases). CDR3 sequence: CASTRDTNTGELFF. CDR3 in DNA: TGTGCCAGCACACGGGACACGAACACCGGGGAGCTGTTTTTT.